The clone carrying this T cell receptor (beta chain) was picked up a small number of times. The sample comes from a study of T cells after yellow fever vaccination. In TCRdb, the 5' RACE reads were re-called with MiXCR into one record per CDR3 protein. The table includes some 600,000 distinct CDR3 sequences, roughly 12% detected once. The germline V gene has CDR1 MDHEN and CDR2 SYDVKM. This CDR3 has 16 amino acids. V dropped 6 bases and J dropped 8; count of bases not matched to a gene: 13. The genes are TRBV28 and TRBJ2-1; 10 bases are shared with TRBD2. The receptor's source is a man aged 25 to 40 who received the YFV17D yellow fever vaccine. The source was PBMCs, collected on the day of the yellow fever booster vaccination. The CDR3 DNA is TGTGCCAGCAGGGAGAGTAGCGGGAGGTGGGGCGATGAGCAGTTCTTC. Protein: CASRESSGRWGDEQFF.